These 20 T cell receptor beta chains were all obtained from the same sample, sequenced in a study of graft-versus-host responses after intestinal transplantation. No cognate antigen is known for these TCRs. Clones were read by immunoSEQ multiplex PCR, and TCRdb kept only the in-frame ones, dropping some. Of some 100,000 clones listed, roughly 90% were seen once; the top ten hold approximately 0.064%. The starting material was unstimulated CD8+ T cells sorted from spleen or lymph node cells, obtained before transplant. The source is a human donor who was the organ donor for an intestinal transplant.

V and J are TRBV29-1 and TRBJ2-1, with TRBD2 identical over 8 bases. The germline CDR1 and CDR2 sequences are SQVTM and ANQGSEA. J was trimmed by 0 bases and V by 1 base; bases with no gene match: 5. CDR3 length: 16 residues. DNA for the CDR3: TGCAGCGTTGAAGCCACACTAGCGGCCTCCTACAATGAGCAGTTCTTC. It encodes CSVEATLAASYNEQFF.

V is TRBV6-5 and J is TRBJ2-1; 7 nucleotides align to TRBD2. There are 14 residues in the CDR3. V dropped 0 bases and J dropped 6; count of bases not matched to a gene: 2. From germline, CDR1 is MNHEY and CDR2 SVGAGI. CDR3 nucleotides: TGTGCCAGCAGTTACTCCGGGGGGAGCAATGAGCAGTTCTTC. It is translated as CASSYSGGSNEQFF.

This sequence joins TRBV6-5 and TRBJ2-3; D possibly corresponds to TRBD1 (6 bases). This CDR3 is built from 16 residues. Germline V gene sequence: CDR1 MNHEY, CDR2 SVGAGI. Trimming removed 4 bases at V and 2 bases at J, with 16 bases between. This CDR3 reads CASSSHLGAYTDTQYF. The CDR3 DNA reads TGTGCCAGCAGTTCCCACTTGGGGGCTTACACAGATACGCAGTATTTT.

This chain uses TRBV7-8 with TRBJ1-1; 8 nucleotides match TRBD1. The V and J ends lost 4 bases and 0 bases, in that order; junction bases with no gene match: 4. The CDR3 is made up of 15 amino acids. Germline V gene sequence: CDR1 SGHVS, CDR2 FQNEAQ. The CDR3 DNA follows: TGTGCCAGCAGCTCAGACAGGGGATTGAACACTGAAGCTTTCTTT. Its protein is CASSSDRGLNTEAFF.

V is TRBV7-3 and J is TRBJ1-4, with D maybe TRBD1 (5 bases). Trimming shortened V by 2 bases and J by 4 bases, and 29 bases separated the two germline ends. This CDR3 spans 21 amino acids. Germline V gene data show CDR1 as SGHTA and CDR2 as FQGTGA. CDR3 residues: CASSLFHKARVRPYHNEKLFF. Written as DNA, the CDR3 is TGTGCCAGCAGCTTATTCCATAAGGCCAGGGTTCGCCCCTACCATAATGAAAAACTGTTTTTT.

The chain carries TRBV29-1 and TRBJ1-2, with D perhaps TRBD1 (5 bases). CDR3 length equals 16 residues. CDR1 SQVTM and CDR2 ANQGSEA come from the germline V gene. V dropped 6 bases and J dropped 8 bases, with 28 bases sitting between them. The CDR3 coding sequence is TGCAGCGTAGACGGTTTGGGGCTCAGGGATGGTTACGGCTACACCTTC. This sequence encodes CSVDGLGLRDGYGYTF.

The chain carries TRBV14 and TRBJ1-3; 7 bases agree with TRBD1. With V trimmed by 0 bases and J by 4 bases, 3 bases remained unmatched. Germline CDR1 reads SGHDN; CDR2 reads FVKESK. The CDR3 covers 15 residues. This CDR3 is CASSQEGGAGNTIYF. CDR3 nucleotide sequence: TGTGCCAGCAGCCAAGAAGGGGGCGCGGGAAACACCATATATTTT.

The V gene is TRBV28, the J gene TRBJ2-1, with D unresolved. Germline loops: CDR1 MDHEN, CDR2 SYDVKM. The CDR3 sequence is 14 residues long. V lost 4 bases, J lost 4 bases, and 11 bases lay in between. CDR3 region: CASSSRYQYNEQFF. DNA of the CDR3: TGTGCCAGCAGTTCCAGGTACCAATACAATGAGCAGTTCTTC.

This chain uses TRBV27 with TRBJ2-3; 8 bases are a match to TRBD1. CDR1 and CDR2 (germline): MNHEY, SMNVEV (reference sequence). This CDR3 is built from 18 residues. After removal of 2 bases from V and 8 bases from J, the junction contained 18 bases not matched to a gene. Here the CDR3 reads CASSLEMTPGGFIRTQYF. CDR3 nucleotide sequence: TGTGCCAGCAGTTTAGAGATGACCCCAGGGGGCTTTATTCGTACGCAGTATTTT.

V gene TRBV7-9 combines with J gene TRBJ1-3; D uncertain. CDR1 is SEHNR, CDR2 FQNEAQ, per germline (reference sequence). V was trimmed by 2 bases and J by 0 bases, leaving 8 bases between them. The CDR3 length is 15 residues. CDR3 in DNA: TGTGCCAGCAGCTTATCGGTCCTCTCTGGAAACACCATATATTTT. Protein product: CASSLSVLSGNTIYF.

The rearrangement uses TRBV10-2 and TRBJ2-3, with 12 nucleotides matching TRBD2. Germline loops: CDR1 WSHSY, CDR2 SAAADI. With V trimmed by 3 bases and J by 0 bases, 25 bases remained unmatched. The CDR3 loop spans 24 amino acids. The CDR3, as DNA: TGCGCCAGCAGTGACCCACTAGCGGGAGGACAAAATCTGCCCAATCCGACTAGCACAGATACGCAGTATTTT. Translating gives CASSDPLAGGQNLPNPTSTDTQYF.

This chain connects TRBV5-1 to TRBJ2-5, with D perhaps matching TRBD1 (5 bases). Germline V gene data show CDR1 as SGHRS and CDR2 as YFSETQ. V was shortened by 3 bases and J by 13 bases, with 22 bases between the two germline ends. The CDR3 runs 14 residues. DNA for the CDR3: TGCGCCAGCAGCTCAGAACTCATCAGGGCTCCGCCGTACTTC. It encodes CASSSELIRAPPYF.

The J gene is TRBJ2-7, the V gene TRBV5-6; 11 bases match TRBD1. With V trimmed by 5 bases and J by 5 bases, 6 bases remained unmatched. Per the germline V gene, CDR1 is SGHDT and CDR2 is YYEEEE. The CDR3 has 14 amino acids. The CDR3 loop is CASRADRGQDEQYF. CDR3 in DNA: TGTGCCAGCAGAGCGGACAGGGGGCAGGACGAGCAGTACTTC.

V gene TRBV6-5 combines with J gene TRBJ2-1, with 8 bases aligning to TRBD1. Per the germline V gene, CDR1 is MNHEY and CDR2 is SVGAGI. There are 13 residues in the CDR3. V lost 2 bases and J lost 12; bases outside the gene matches: 6. CDR3 in DNA: TGTGCCAGCAGTTACGGACAGGGCCAAGTGCAGTTCTTC. As protein: CASSYGQGQVQFF.

The V call is TRBV2, the J call TRBJ2-3; TRBD2 might be the D (7 bases). The CDR3 totals 16 residues. Per germline, CDR1 SNHLY and CDR2 FYNNEI. Deletions cut 0 bases from V and 6 bases from J, with 16 bases between. CDR3 DNA sequence: TGTGCCAGCAGTGAAGCGGGGGGGCGACTTTGGGATACGCAGTATTTT. Translation gives CASSEAGGRLWDTQYF.

The V gene is TRBV2, the J gene TRBJ2-5, with 10 positions matching TRBD2. The J call may be mistaken, given a closer DNA end match to TRBJ2-7. Germline CDR1 is SNHLY and CDR2 is FYNNEI. The CDR3 is made up of 16 amino acids. CDR3 region: CASSETGLAGVFEQYF. The CDR3 region has the DNA TGTGCCAGCAGTGAAACGGGCCTAGCGGGAGTATTCGAGCAGTACTTC.

As regards this clone: The same CDR3 also results from other DNA sequences found in this sample. The chain combines TRBV29-1 with TRBJ1-1; D is perhaps TRBD1 (5 bases). Germline CDR1 SQVTM, CDR2 ANQGSEA. Trimming removed 3 bases at V and 6 bases at J, with 17 bases between. CDR3 size: 14 residues. This CDR3 is CSVEVEQGDPEAFF. The CDR3 DNA reads as TGCAGCGTTGAGGTGGAGCAAGGGGATCCTGAAGCTTTCTTT.

This chain links TRBV5-1 with TRBJ2-3; 10 bases match TRBD2. The CDR3 is 17 residues long. Trimming took 1 base from V and 3 from J; bases not matched to a gene: 8. CDR1 is SGHRS, CDR2 YFSETQ, per germline. CDR3: CASSLWASGGLTDTQYF. CDR3 nucleotides: TGCGCCAGCAGCTTGTGGGCTAGCGGGGGTCTAACAGATACGCAGTATTTT.

The J gene is TRBJ1-1, the V gene TRBV7-6; no clear D. This CDR3 spans 14 amino acids. The germline gives CDR1 SGHVS, CDR2 FNYEAQ. Trimming removed 7 bases from V and 6 bases from J, with 18 bases in between. Here the CDR3 DNA reads TGTGCCAGCACCCCTCTATCGGGATCTGCTGAAGCTTTCTTT. Amino acid sequence: CASTPLSGSAEAFF.

The rearrangement links TRBV2 to TRBJ2-7; D remains unclear. The CDR3 contains 15 residues. Germline V gives CDR1 SNHLY, CDR2 FYNNEI. Deletions cut 3 bases from V and 3 bases from J, with 15 bases between. The CDR3 nucleotides are TGTGCCAGCAGTGACGTAAGGCTAGAGAGCTACGAGCAGTACTTC. Translated, it gives CASSDVRLESYEQYF.